These 27 T cell receptor beta chains were sequenced from one sample in a study of T cell changes during pregnancy in multiple sclerosis (dated by TCRdb to 2018 to 2020). Library method: the immunoSEQ multiplex PCR assay. TCRdb carries this immuneACCESS record with in-frame sequences only. Its versions omit some clonotypes, under half of them owing to an unresolved V gene in the studies checked, with the rest unexplained. The sample records approximately 90,000 clones, around 92% of which are singletons. The ten largest clones add up to 2% to 2.5% of the sample. The sample was peripheral blood, taken after pregnancy. Source of these receptors: a female donor with multiple sclerosis, enrolled in a pregnancy study.

Only one count was recorded for this clone. The chain combines TRBV5-1 with TRBJ2-3; 10 bases are a match to TRBD2. The CDR3 is made up of 15 amino acids. Trimming took 0 bases from V and 4 from J; bases not matched to a gene: 2. In germline, CDR1 is SGHRS, CDR2 YFSETQ. CDR3 in amino acids: CASSLASGSPDTQYF. The CDR3 DNA follows: TGCGCCAGCAGCTTGGCTAGCGGGAGCCCAGATACGCAGTATTTT.

The CDR3 region is CASSQDPGSGSPLHF. The CDR3 nucleotides are TGCGCCAGCAGCCAAGATCCGGGAAGTGGGTCACCCCTCCACTTT. The V call is TRBV4-3, the J call TRBJ1-6; D uncertain. The V gene lost 0 bases and the J gene lost 10 bases, with 13 bases spanning the gap. Per germline, CDR1 LGHNA and CDR2 YSLEER. CDR3 length: 15 amino acids.

The rearrangement links TRBV9 to TRBJ2-7; D unclear. Trimming removed 3 bases from V and 5 bases from J, with 9 bases in between. CDR1 and CDR2 (germline): SGDLS, YYNGEE. The CDR3 runs to 12 residues. The CDR3 protein is CASSEPGDEQYF. The CDR3 DNA is TGTGCCAGCAGCGAGCCCGGAGACGAGCAGTACTTC.

Regarding this clone: Compared with germline, one end of the junction differs, possibly owing to a read error. V is TRBV28 and J is TRBJ2-7; TRBD1 matches at 7 bases. Germline CDR1 MDHEN, CDR2 SYDVKM. The CDR3 consists of 11 residues. CDR3 sequence (DNA): TGTGCCAGCAGTGTCCGGGACAGTGTTTCGTTC. Translated: CASSVRDSVSF.

The rearrangement joins TRBV6-5 to TRBJ1-2; 10 bases align to TRBD1. The ends lost 4 bases at V and 2 bases at J; junction bases unmatched: 7. The V gene's germline CDR1 is MNHEY and CDR2 SVGAGI. This CDR3 is built from 16 residues. DNA of the CDR3: TGTGCCAGCAGTTCTTCCGACAGGGGGCGCAACTATGGCTACACCTTC. It encodes CASSSSDRGRNYGYTF.

The chain combines TRBV6-1 with TRBJ1-1, with 10 bases that match TRBD1. Germline lookup yields CDR1 MNHNS and CDR2 SASEGT. Trimming cost V 4 bases and J 3 bases; bases outside gene matches: 5. There are 15 residues in the CDR3. CDR3: CASSAGTGADTEAFF. The CDR3 nucleotides read TGTGCCAGCAGTGCTGGGACAGGGGCGGACACTGAAGCTTTCTTT.

The chain has TRBV9 and TRBJ2-7; 12 nucleotides align to TRBD2. J was trimmed by 6 bases and V by 3 bases; bases with no gene match: 4. The V gene's germline CDR1 is SGDLS and CDR2 YYNGEE. This CDR3 contains 14 residues. The CDR3 sequence is CASSASGLAGEQYF. The CDR3 nucleotides are TGTGCCAGCAGCGCCTCGGGACTAGCGGGCGAGCAGTACTTC.

The chain uses TRBV7-6 and TRBJ1-5; 8 nucleotides line up with TRBD1. The V segment lost 6 bases and the J segment 8 bases; nucleotides outside the gene matches: 6. The germline CDR1 and CDR2 sequences are SGHVS and FNYEAQ. This CDR3 has 13 residues. CDR3 sequence (DNA): TGTGCCAGCAGTACAGGGGGGTTCGAGCCCCAGCATTTT. This encodes CASSTGGFEPQHF.

The chain recombines TRBV5-4 with TRBJ1-1; D might be TRBD1 (6 bases). The V and J ends lost 0 bases and 0 bases respectively, with 12 bases between them. CDR1 and CDR2 (germline): SGHNT, YYREEE (reference sequence). This CDR3 region has 16 residues. DNA for the CDR3: TGTGCCAGCAGCTTGGGTACAGGGCTATTGAACACTGAAGCTTTCTTT. Protein sequence: CASSLGTGLLNTEAFF.

The V call is TRBV27, the J call TRBJ1-5; no reliable D call. Germline values: CDR1 MNHEY, CDR2 SMNVEV (reference sequence). CDR3 length equals 13 residues. V was shortened by 5 bases and J by 4 bases, with 9 bases between the two germline ends. As DNA, the CDR3 is TGTGCCAGCAGTCCTCCGGGGAATCAGCCCCAGCATTTT. This gives the protein CASSPPGNQPQHF.

This sequence joins TRBV28 and TRBJ2-2, with D possibly TRBD1 on 6 matching bases. The germline gives CDR1 MDHEN, CDR2 SYDVKM. The germline V and J ends were trimmed by 5 bases and 5 bases, with 9 bases remaining between them. CDR3 length equals 13 residues. CDR3 DNA sequence: TGTGCCAGCAGTCCGGGGACAACCGGGGAGCTGTTTTTT. It encodes CASSPGTTGELFF. Full variable domain (remainder filled in from reference TRBV28 and TRBJ2-2): DVKVTQSSRYLVKRTGEKVFLECVQDMDHENMFWYRQDPGLGLRLIYFSYDVKMKEKGDIPEGYSVSREKKERFSLILESASTNQTSMYLCASSPGTTGELFFGEGSRLTVL.

This clone was found once. CDR3: CASSLMAGVDTQYF. CDR3 nucleotide sequence: TGTGCCAGCAGCTTGATGGCGGGGGTAGATACGCAGTATTTT. The chain carries TRBV7-2 and TRBJ2-3; 7 bases align to TRBD2. Germline V gene lookup returns CDR1 SGHTA and CDR2 FQGNSA. CDR3 length: 14 residues. V shed 3 bases and J 5 bases; nucleotides not matched to a gene: 5.

V and J are TRBV5-1 and TRBJ2-4; D possibly corresponds to TRBD1 (5 bases). CDR3 length: 14 residues. Germline V gives CDR1 SGHRS, CDR2 YFSETQ. The V end lost 4 bases, the J end lost 5 bases, and 13 bases lay between the germline ends. The CDR3 region is CASSTRVSENIQYF. Written as DNA, the CDR3 is TGCGCCAGCAGCACCAGGGTATCGGAAAACATTCAGTACTTC. Looking up the rest from reference TRBV5-1 and TRBJ2-4 gives the full variable domain: KAGVTQTPRYLIKTRGQQVTLSCSPISGHRSVSWYQQTPGQGLQFLFEYFSETQRNKGNFPGRFSGRQFSNSRSEMNVSTLELGDSALYLCASSTRVSENIQYFGAGTRLSVL.

By share of the sample, this clone is large. This sequence joins TRBV4-1 and TRBJ1-5, with 9 bases matching TRBD1. Germline V lookup: CDR1 MGHRA, CDR2 YSYEKL. This CDR3 has 18 residues. Trimming took 2 bases from V and 5 from J; bases not matched to a gene: 13. Written as DNA, the CDR3 is TGCGCCAGCAGCCAACCTCTATCGACAGGGGGGGACCATCAGCCCCAGCATTTT. Protein: CASSQPLSTGGDHQPQHF.

The chain couples TRBV7-9 to TRBJ2-1; 8 nucleotides match TRBD2. Germline V gives CDR1 SEHNR, CDR2 FQNEAQ (reference sequence). V lost 1 base and J lost 5; bases outside the gene matches: 4. The CDR3 extends over 15 amino acids. CDR3 sequence (DNA): TGTGCCAGCAGCTTAGGTACTAGCGGAAACAATGAGCAGTTCTTC. As protein: CASSLGTSGNNEQFF.

The chain links TRBV29-1 to TRBJ2-7, with 8 bases aligning to TRBD2. CDR3 length: 14 residues. The germline V gene encodes CDR1 SQVTM and CDR2 ANQGSEA. V lost 5 bases to trimming and J lost 0 bases; unmatched junction nucleotides: 6. CDR3 in amino acids: CSVYESGGSYEQYF. As DNA, the CDR3 is TGCAGCGTTTATGAAAGCGGGGGCTCCTACGAGCAGTACTTC.

The J gene is TRBJ2-7, the V gene TRBV10-3; 7 bases match TRBD2. The CDR3 is made up of 16 amino acids. Trimming removed 4 bases from V and 0 bases from J; junction bases left unmatched: 9. CDR1 ENHRY and CDR2 SYGVKD come from the germline V gene. CDR3 amino acids: CAISVEEAGNSYEQYF. The CDR3 DNA is TGTGCCATCAGTGTAGAGGAAGCGGGGAACTCCTACGAGCAGTACTTC.

This chain connects TRBV6-5 to TRBJ1-1, with 7 bases lining up with TRBD1. CDR3 length: 14 residues. Germline CDR1 and CDR2: MNHEY and SVGAGI. Trimming at V came to 2 bases and at J to 4 bases, leaving 4 bases not matched to a gene. As DNA, the CDR3 is TGTGCCAGCAGTTACGAGGGGGCCGGCACTGAAGCTTTCTTT. Protein: CASSYEGAGTEAFF.

This chain joins TRBV7-3 and TRBJ1-6; TRBD1 matches 9 bases. The V and J ends lost 5 bases and 7 bases, in that order; junction bases with no gene match: 6. CDR3 size: 15 residues. Germline assignment: CDR1 SGHTA and CDR2 FQGTGA. This chain's CDR3 is CASSRTGAGNSPLHF. The CDR3 nucleotides are TGTGCCAGCAGCCGGACAGGGGCTGGGAATTCACCCCTCCACTTT. The variable domain in full, with the rest retrieved from reference TRBV7-3 and TRBJ1-6, is GAGVSQTPSNKVTEKGKYVELRCDPISGHTALYWYRQSLGQGPEFLIYFQGTGAADDSGLPNDRFFAVRPEGSVSTLKIQRTERGDSAVYLCASSRTGAGNSPLHFGNGTRLTVT.

This clone was detected only once. The chain links TRBV6-5 to TRBJ2-1; 9 bases fit TRBD1. The trim removed 4 bases at V and 5 bases at J, leaving 6 bases unmatched. The CDR3 consists of 15 residues. Germline loops: CDR1 MNHEY, CDR2 SVGAGI. The CDR3 sequence is CASSFLGTGNNEQFF. In DNA, the CDR3 is TGTGCCAGCAGTTTCCTTGGGACAGGGAACAATGAGCAGTTCTTC.

The chain is built from TRBV5-1 and TRBJ2-7, with a possible D match to TRBD1 (6 bases). Germline CDR1 reads SGHRS; CDR2 reads YFSETQ. This CDR3 has 17 residues. Trimming cost V 1 base and J 1 base, with 18 bases left between them. CDR3 protein: CASSLYDWTATSYEQYF. The DNA of the CDR3 is TGCGCCAGCAGCTTGTATGATTGGACAGCTACATCCTACGAGCAGTACTTC.

The chain joins TRBV6-4 to TRBJ2-1; 11 nucleotides match TRBD2. This CDR3 has 15 amino acids. V lost 0 bases, J lost 6 bases, and 1 base stayed unmatched. Per the germline V gene, CDR1 is MRHNA and CDR2 is SNTAGT. The CDR3 spells CASSDSSGGANEQFF. The CDR3, as DNA: TGTGCCAGCAGTGACTCTAGCGGGGGGGCCAATGAGCAGTTCTTC.

The rearrangement links TRBV5-1 to TRBJ2-4, with 12 bases aligning to TRBD2. V was clipped by 4 bases and J by 2 bases; unmatched bases: 13. The CDR3 has 19 residues. The germline gives CDR1 SGHRS, CDR2 YFSETQ. The CDR3 reads CASSPTSGSRVGTKNIQYF. CDR3 nucleotide sequence: TGCGCCAGCAGCCCGACTAGCGGGAGTCGGGTTGGAACCAAAAACATTCAGTACTTC.

The chain is built from TRBV7-9 and TRBJ2-3; the match to TRBD1 covers 8 bases. Germline CDR1 SEHNR, CDR2 FQNEAQ (reference sequence). V dropped 5 bases and J dropped 8; count of bases not matched to a gene: 9. This CDR3 region has 14 residues. CDR3 in DNA: TGTGCCAGCAGCCTAGGGACAGGACTATCTACGCAGTATTTT. It yields the protein CASSLGTGLSTQYF.

V and J are TRBV6-5 and TRBJ1-4; no clear D. V shed 0 bases and J shed 8 bases, with 16 bases lying between them. Germline V gene sequence: CDR1 MNHEY, CDR2 SVGAGI. The CDR3 is 16 amino acids. This CDR3 is CASSYSTGGFREKLFF. The CDR3 DNA reads as TGTGCCAGCAGTTACTCGACGGGAGGGTTCCGAGAAAAACTGTTTTTT.

This sequence joins TRBV7-2 and TRBJ2-2; the D gene is possibly TRBD2 (5 bases). Germline loops: CDR1 SGHTA, CDR2 FQGNSA. This CDR3 is built from 13 residues. The V and J ends lost 2 bases and 6 bases respectively, with 7 bases between them. CDR3 protein: CASSLLRAGELFF. DNA of the CDR3: TGTGCCAGCAGCTTATTGAGGGCCGGGGAGCTGTTTTTT.

The genes are TRBV7-6 and TRBJ2-5; the D gene is possibly TRBD1 (5 bases). The length of the CDR3 is 14 residues. Germline loops: CDR1 SGHVS, CDR2 FNYEAQ. V was shortened by 1 base and J by 1 base, with 7 bases between the two germline ends. CDR3 DNA: TGTGCCAGCAGCTTAGACAGGAGCCAAGAGACCCAGTACTTC. Amino acid sequence: CASSLDRSQETQYF.